One sample yielded the 30 T cell receptor beta chains listed below, sequenced in a study of blood T cell repertoires in COVID-19. Using immunoSEQ multiplex PCR, the repertoire was profiled, and TCRdb retains in-frame clones only, with some absent. The data show 200,000 to 250,000 clones, about 80% seen once. The sequenced material came from peripheral blood. All receptors come from a woman aged 25 to 39 who had recovered from COVID-19.

The J gene is TRBJ1-1, the V gene TRBV18, with a tentative D call TRBD1 (5 bases). Trimming stripped 3 bases from V and 3 bases from J, with 17 bases between. The CDR3 totals 16 residues. Germline CDR1 and CDR2: KGHSH and LQKENI. The CDR3, as DNA: TGTGCCAGCTCACCTAATTATCGGGGGTCGGACACTGAAGCTTTCTTT. This encodes CASSPNYRGSDTEAFF. Based on the CDR3 plus reference TRBV18 and TRBJ1-1, the full variable domain is NAGVMQNPRHLVRRRGQEARLRCSPMKGHSHVYWYRQLPEEGLKFMVYLQKENIIDESGMPKERFSAEFPKEGPSILRIQQVVRGDSAAYFCASSPNYRGSDTEAFFGQGTRLTVV.

This clone appeared many times. The V call is TRBV27, the J call TRBJ2-2; weak D call: TRBD1 (5 bases). The V end was cut by 2 bases, the J end by 6 bases, with 10 bases between. From germline, CDR1 is MNHEY and CDR2 SMNVEV (reference sequence). The CDR3 contains 14 residues. The CDR3 coding sequence is TGTGCCAGCAGTTTACGGCAGGGTTCCGGGGAGCTGTTTTTT. Translated, it gives CASSLRQGSGELFF.

The chain uses TRBV14 and TRBJ2-5; possible D gene TRBD2, 6 bases. Germline lookup yields CDR1 SGHDN and CDR2 FVKESK. The V end lost 4 bases, the J end lost 3 bases, and 21 bases lay between the germline ends. CDR3 length equals 17 residues. The CDR3 nucleotides read TGTGCCAGCAGCCTAACGTTTGGAGCGGGCGGGGAAGAGACCCAGTACTTC. Its translation is CASSLTFGAGGEETQYF.

The table lists this clone with a few counts. The J gene is TRBJ1-1, the V gene TRBV30; TRBD1 might be the D (6 bases). The germline CDR1 and CDR2 sequences are GTSNPN and SVGIG (reference sequence). Trimming removed 1 base at V and 4 bases at J, with 19 bases between. The CDR3 has 16 amino acids. The CDR3 region is CAWSAGQISWGTEAFF. In DNA, the CDR3 is TGTGCCTGGAGTGCCGGACAGATCTCCTGGGGCACTGAAGCTTTCTTT.

CDR3 sequence reads: CASSSPGDLETQYF. In DNA, the CDR3 is TGTGCCAGCAGTTCTCCAGGGGACCTCGAGACCCAGTACTTC. V usage is TRBV28 and J usage is TRBJ2-5; a possible D gene is TRBD1 (6 bases). Germline V gives CDR1 MDHEN, CDR2 SYDVKM. The V and J ends lost 4 bases and 5 bases respectively, with 14 bases between them. This CDR3 contains 14 residues.

The CDR3 DNA sequence: TGTGCCAGCAGTCCGCGCGGGATGAACTATGGCTACACCTTC. This sequence encodes CASSPRGMNYGYTF. The chain couples TRBV27 to TRBJ1-2; the D is unclear. The CDR3 is made up of 14 amino acids. With 5 bases removed from V and 2 bases from J, the gap between germline ends came to 12 bases. Germline CDR1 is MNHEY and CDR2 is SMNVEV (reference sequence).

This clone is a singleton in its sample. This chain links TRBV3-1 (or the pseudogene TRBV3-2) with TRBJ1-1, with TRBD1 matching over 11 bases. Germline V gene lookup returns CDR1 LGHDT and CDR2 YNNKEL (reference sequence). Trimming took 5 bases from V and 0 from J; bases not matched to a gene: 8. CDR3 size: 17 residues. The CDR3 reads CASSTTRDRGVNTEAFF. CDR3 bases: TGTGCCAGCAGCACTACCCGGGACAGGGGGGTGAACACTGAAGCTTTCTTT.

The gene calls are TRBV9 and TRBJ2-7, with TRBD1 matching over 7 bases. This CDR3 comprises 15 residues. Germline CDR1 and CDR2: SGDLS and YYNGEE. Trimming removed 0 bases from V and 3 bases from J; junction bases left unmatched: 6. For the CDR3, the DNA is TGTGCCAGCAGCGTAGGGCAGGGACAGATCTACGAGCAGTACTTC. It translates to CASSVGQGQIYEQYF.

The genes are TRBV30 and TRBJ1-2, with 7 bases that match TRBD1. The length of the CDR3 is 12 residues. Germline V gene data show CDR1 as GTSNPN and CDR2 as SVGIG (reference sequence). V was pared by 5 bases and J by 5 bases, with 5 bases of the junction left unmatched. The CDR3 DNA is TGTGCCTGGTCCCAGGGGGGTTATGGCTACACCTTC. The encoded protein is CAWSQGGYGYTF.

This rearrangement joins TRBV12-3 or TRBV12-4 to TRBJ2-7; 8 bases are a match to TRBD1. J gave up 4 bases and V 4 bases, and 3 bases lay outside the gene matches. The CDR3 runs 13 residues. In DNA form, the CDR3 reads TGTGCCAGCAGTTCCCAGGGGGCGTACGAGCAGTACTTC. The encoded protein is CASSSQGAYEQYF.

CDR3 residues: CASKNRGEWTEAFF. In DNA form, the CDR3 reads TGTGCCAGTAAAAACAGGGGGGAGTGGACTGAAGCTTTCTTT. This rearrangement joins TRBV28 to TRBJ1-1, with 8 positions matching TRBD1. The CDR3 totals 14 residues. The germline V gene has CDR1 MDHEN and CDR2 SYDVKM. Trimming removed 9 bases from V and 5 bases from J; junction bases left unmatched: 11.

V gene TRBV5-6 combines with J gene TRBJ2-3; TRBD2 aligns across 9 bases. The V gene end was trimmed by 5 bases and the J gene end by 2 bases; junction bases not matched to a gene: 15. The germline V gene encodes CDR1 SGHDT and CDR2 YYEEEE. The CDR3 spans 18 residues. CDR3 in DNA: TGTGCCAGCAGTCGTACCTTCGGGCTAGCGGGGCTCACAGATACGCAGTATTTT. It is translated as CASSRTFGLAGLTDTQYF.

V gene TRBV19 combines with J gene TRBJ2-7; no definite D call. Per germline, CDR1 LNHDA and CDR2 SQIVND (reference sequence). This CDR3 is built from 11 residues. Deletions cut 4 bases from V and 2 bases from J, with 3 bases between. The CDR3 DNA is TGTGCCAGTAGTACTCCCTACGAGCAGTACTTC. Residues: CASSTPYEQYF.

The chain links TRBV10-3 to TRBJ2-7, with D perhaps TRBD2 (5 bases). This CDR3 contains 11 residues. V lost 11 bases to trimming and J lost 7 bases, with 15 bases between them. CDR1 is ENHRY, CDR2 SYGVKD, per germline. The CDR3 loop is CASGGDGEQYF. CDR3 bases: TGTGCCTCTGGAGGAGATGGAGAGCAGTACTTC.

This clone was counted between two and nine times. The chain joins TRBV7-9 to TRBJ2-7; 7 nucleotides match TRBD1. The CDR3 length is 15 residues. From germline, CDR1 is SEHNR and CDR2 FQNEAQ (reference sequence). V was pared by 1 base and J by 7 bases, with 10 bases of the junction left unmatched. The CDR3 DNA reads TGTGCCAGCAGCTTAGTTTTGGGGACAGCGAGGGAGCAGTACTTC. Translation: CASSLVLGTAREQYF.

The chain employs TRBV6-2 or TRBV6-3 and TRBJ1-6, with 11 bases aligning to TRBD1. V lost 2 bases and J lost 8; bases outside the gene matches: 8. Germline CDR1 and CDR2: MNHEY and SVGEGT. The CDR3 is made up of 17 amino acids. DNA of the CDR3: TGTGCCAGCAGTTACACCCGGACAGGGGGCGGTGATTCACCCCTCCACTTT. Translation: CASSYTRTGGGDSPLHF.

V and J are TRBV25-1 and TRBJ1-3; D unclear. Germline V gives CDR1 MGHDK, CDR2 SYGVNS. The V gene lost 7 bases and the J gene lost 0 bases, with 7 bases spanning the gap. The CDR3 spans 13 residues. CDR3 sequence (DNA): TGTGCCAGCAAAATCGGCTCTGGAAACACCATATATTTT. Its translation: CASKIGSGNTIYF.

The rearrangement uses TRBV5-1 and TRBJ2-3; the match to TRBD2 covers 9 bases. Germline CDR1 is SGHRS and CDR2 is YFSETQ. With 4 bases clipped from V and 10 bases from J, the junction kept 16 bases outside the gene matches. The CDR3 is 16 amino acids. Here the CDR3 reads CASSPDGLAGRRAQYF. In DNA, the CDR3 is TGCGCCAGCAGCCCGGATGGGCTAGCGGGAAGGAGGGCGCAGTATTTT.

This clone was detected only a few times. The chain is built from TRBV28 and TRBJ2-1, with a weak D call TRBD2 (5 bases). CDR1 is MDHEN and CDR2 is SYDVKM in the germline V gene. This CDR3 contains 11 residues. Trimming took off 6 bases at V and 7 bases at J, with 7 bases between the two ends. DNA of the CDR3: TGTGCCAGCAGATCGGGGAATGAGCAGTTCTTC. It encodes CASRSGNEQFF.

The rearrangement uses TRBV19 and TRBJ2-2; D possibly corresponds to TRBD1 (5 bases). The germline gives CDR1 LNHDA, CDR2 SQIVND (reference sequence). The CDR3 length is 16 residues. V was shortened by 1 base and J by 3 bases, with 12 bases between the two germline ends. CDR3 sequence (DNA): TGTGCCAGTAGTATAGTGGCAGGGTTTGACACCGGGGAGCTGTTTTTT. Protein product: CASSIVAGFDTGELFF.

The table lists this clone with a count of one. This chain joins TRBV5-1 and TRBJ2-1; 7 nucleotides line up with TRBD2. CDR1 and CDR2 from the germline V gene are SGHRS and YFSETQ. J gave up 0 bases and V 5 bases, and 5 bases lay outside the gene matches. The CDR3 is made up of 15 amino acids. The CDR3 region has the DNA TGCGCCAGCAGTCAAACTAGCGCCTCCTACAATGAGCAGTTCTTC. It translates to CASSQTSASYNEQFF.

This chain joins TRBV15 and TRBJ2-1, with D maybe TRBD2 (6 bases). Germline V lookup: CDR1 LNHNV, CDR2 YYDKDF (reference sequence). This CDR3 has 17 residues. V lost 3 bases, J lost 8 bases, and 23 bases lay in between. In nucleotides, the CDR3 is TGTGCCACCAGCAGGGTACCACGGGCTCTAGGGGAGGATGAGCAGTTCTTC. It is translated as CATSRVPRALGEDEQFF.

This clone was found a few times. The chain combines TRBV30 with TRBJ1-1; TRBD1 matches at 9 bases. The CDR3 loop spans 13 amino acids. Trimming cost V 5 bases and J 0 bases; bases outside gene matches: 1. Germline CDR1 GTSNPN, CDR2 SVGIG (reference sequence). The CDR3 is CAWGTGLNTEAFF. The CDR3 coding sequence is TGTGCCTGGGGGACAGGGTTGAACACTGAAGCTTTCTTT.

The chain carries TRBV9 and TRBJ2-7; TRBD2 might be the D (5 bases). The germline gives CDR1 SGDLS, CDR2 YYNGEE. The CDR3 covers 16 residues. V shed 0 bases and J shed 5 bases, with 18 bases lying between them. The CDR3 reads CASSVGLRELRHEQYF. The CDR3 nucleotides are TGTGCCAGCAGCGTAGGCCTAAGGGAGTTGCGGCACGAGCAGTACTTC.

The CDR3 bases are TGCGCCAGCAGCTTAGACTCGACGGGACTAGCGGGAGCGCAGTTCTTC. Protein: CASSLDSTGLAGAQFF. The chain employs TRBV5-1 and TRBJ2-1; 14 bases map to TRBD2. Germline CDR1 and CDR2: SGHRS and YFSETQ. The CDR3 length is 16 residues. V shed 2 bases and J 12 bases; nucleotides not matched to a gene: 10.

V is TRBV21-1 and J is TRBJ1-4; the table's D call, TRBD1, has no DNA check behind it. TRBV21-1 is shown as a pseudogene. The CDR3 is made up of 11 amino acids. CDR3 in DNA: TGTGCCAGCAGGGGCAACGAAAAACTGTTTTTT. It is translated as CASRGNEKLFF.

V and J are TRBV7-3 and TRBJ2-3; D unresolved. The germline V and J ends were trimmed by 3 bases and 0 bases, with 10 bases remaining between them. The V gene's germline CDR1 is SGHTA and CDR2 FQGTGA. This CDR3 is built from 15 residues. The CDR3 sequence: CASSFTVSSTDTQYF. The CDR3 region has the DNA TGTGCCAGCAGCTTTACAGTATCTAGCACAGATACGCAGTATTTT.

V and J are TRBV19 and TRBJ1-5; 10 positions agree with TRBD1. V was pared by 6 bases and J by 2 bases, with 7 bases of the junction left unmatched. This CDR3 contains 16 residues. Germline CDR1 reads LNHDA; CDR2 reads SQIVND (reference sequence). Here the CDR3 reads CASRRGGTGGNQPQHF. In nucleotides, the CDR3 is TGTGCCAGTAGGAGAGGGGGGACAGGGGGCAATCAGCCCCAGCATTTT.

This clone was found once. The chain couples TRBV27 to TRBJ1-5, with D perhaps matching TRBD1 (5 bases). Germline assignment: CDR1 MNHEY and CDR2 SMNVEV (reference sequence). This CDR3 contains 14 residues. V lost 6 bases and J 1 base, leaving 10 bases between the germline ends. The CDR3 DNA is TGTGCCAGCAGGGGCGACAGCAGCAATCAGCCCCAGCATTTT. It yields the protein CASRGDSSNQPQHF.

This clone has more than one count but fewer than ten. The rearrangement links TRBV7-3 to TRBJ2-7; D unclear. CDR3 length: 14 residues. Trimming took off 0 bases at V and 0 bases at J, with 6 bases between the two ends. The germline gives CDR1 SGHTA, CDR2 FQGTGA. CDR3 DNA: TGTGCCAGCAGCTTAACGTCTTACTCCTACGAGCAGTACTTC. Translated, it gives CASSLTSYSYEQYF.